This entry lists 17 T cell receptor beta chains sequenced from one sample in a study of regulatory T cells in long-lasting Graves disease. Indicated time point: newly diagnosed GD, antithyroid drugs for less than 3 months. With RNA extracted from PBMCs as input, the TCR library was made. To make TCR beta libraries, researchers used iRepertoire HTBI primers and Arm-PCR of CDR3 regions. TCRdb processed the multiplex PCR reads anew with MiXCR; each CDR3 protein has one entry. The sample carries roughly 500,000 distinct CDR3 sequences, roughly 15% recorded once. This sample also belongs to another study, concerning T cells in Graves' hyperthyroidism and ophthalmopathy.

The material was peripheral blood mononuclear cells (PBMCs), obtained at new diagnosis, from a patient treated with antithyroid drugs. The receptors were sampled from a woman aged 50 to 60 with Graves disease.

The chain combines TRBV2 with TRBJ2-7; D not certain. Germline V gene data show CDR1 as SNHLY and CDR2 as FYNNEI. Trimming pared 7 bases from V and 3 bases from J, leaving 13 bases between. The CDR3 is 13 amino acids. The CDR3 protein is CASTVRRDYEQYF. CDR3 bases: TGTGCCAGCACGGTTCGGCGAGACTACGAGCAGTACTTC.

This clonotype has at least ten counts. The chain has TRBV2 and TRBJ1-4; D not resolved. The CDR3 is 15 amino acids. CDR1 is SNHLY and CDR2 is FYNNEI in the germline V gene. V was clipped by 7 bases and J by 7 bases, with 19 bases between them. The CDR3 nucleotides are TGTGCCAGCAACGGGAATGGACTCCGGGGTGAAAAACTGTTTTTT. Amino acid sequence: CASNGNGLRGEKLFF.

The sample holds a few counts of this clonotype. The chain has TRBV4-1 and TRBJ1-5; tentatively, D is TRBD1 (6 bases). Trimming pared 6 bases from V and 0 bases from J, leaving 12 bases between. This CDR3 comprises 15 residues. CDR1 and CDR2 (germline): MGHRA, YSYEKL. CDR3 nucleotides: TGCGCCAGCAGGCAGGGGAGGGGTAGCAATCAGCCCCAGCATTTT. Amino acids: CASRQGRGSNQPQHF.

This clonotype came up many times. The V gene is TRBV2, the J gene TRBJ2-3; no clear D gene. Trimming took 4 bases from V and 4 from J, leaving 15 bases between them. The V gene's germline CDR1 is SNHLY and CDR2 FYNNEI. The CDR3 extends over 15 amino acids. In nucleotides, the CDR3 is TGTGCCAGCAGTGCCCGTTATGGCGGTGCAGATACGCAGTATTTT. It is translated as CASSARYGGADTQYF. The whole variable domain, remainder taken from reference TRBV2 and TRBJ2-3, is EPEVTQTPSHQVTQMGQEVILRCVPISNHLYFYWYRQILGQKVEFLVSFYNNEISEKSEIFDDQFSVERPDGSNFTLKIRSTKLEDSAMYFCASSARYGGADTQYFGPGTRLTVL.

This clonotype occurred many times. V gene TRBV7-3 combines with J gene TRBJ2-2, with D possibly TRBD1 on 6 matching bases. The germline V and J ends were trimmed by 3 bases and 3 bases, with 11 bases remaining between them. Germline values: CDR1 SGHTA, CDR2 FQGTGA. The CDR3 extends over 15 amino acids. In DNA form, the CDR3 reads TGTGCCAGCAGCTTGGTATCAGGGGACACCGGGGAGCTGTTTTTT. Its translation is CASSLVSGDTGELFF. The full variable domain, in which reference TRBV7-3 and TRBJ2-2 provide the parts outside the CDR3, is GAGVSQTPSNKVTEKGKYVELRCDPISGHTALYWYRQSLGQGPEFLIYFQGTGAADDSGLPNDRFFAVRPEGSVSTLKIQRTERGDSAVYLCASSLVSGDTGELFFGEGSRLTVL.

This clonotype was detected ten times or more. The CDR3 region is CAWRGGTSRYNEQFF. The CDR3 coding sequence is TGTGCCTGGAGGGGTGGGACCTCAAGGTACAATGAGCAGTTCTTC. V and J are TRBV30 and TRBJ2-1, with D perhaps matching TRBD1 or TRBD2 (5 bases each). Germline lookup yields CDR1 GTSNPN and CDR2 SVGIG (reference sequence). This CDR3 contains 15 residues. Deletions cut 3 bases from V and 4 bases from J, with 16 bases between. Drawing the rest from reference TRBV30 and TRBJ2-1, the complete variable domain is SQTIHQWPATLVQPVGSPLSLECTVEGTSNPNLYWYRQAAGRGLQLLFYSVGIGQISSEVPQNLSASRPQDRQFILSSKKLLLSDSGFYLCAWRGGTSRYNEQFFGPGTRLTVL.

This clonotype has a handful of counts. V is TRBV6-1 and J is TRBJ2-5; 8 bases are a match to TRBD2. Germline V gene data show CDR1 as MNHNS and CDR2 as SASEGT. With V trimmed by 5 bases and J by 1 base, 6 bases remained unmatched. The CDR3 runs 15 residues. The CDR3 DNA is TGTGCCAGCAGTATTTTAGCGGGAACCCAAGAGACCCAGTACTTC. This codes for CASSILAGTQETQYF.

This clonotype has ten or more counts. The chain recombines TRBV29-1 with TRBJ2-5; tentatively, D is TRBD2 (5 bases). CDR1 and CDR2 (germline): SQVTM, ANQGSEA. The ends were cut back, 5 bases at V and 7 bases at J, with 14 bases in the middle. The CDR3 extends over 12 amino acids. The CDR3 DNA follows: TGCAGCGTTTTCCGTAGCGACGGGACCCAGTACTTC. Translating gives CSVFRSDGTQYF.

This clonotype was found many times. The chain employs TRBV7-3 and TRBJ1-5; weak D call: TRBD1 (5 bases). Trimming took off 8 bases at V and 2 bases at J, with 13 bases between the two ends. This CDR3 region has 14 residues. The germline gives CDR1 SGHTA, CDR2 FQGTGA. The CDR3: CASPRQLGNQPQHF. The CDR3 DNA follows: TGTGCCAGCCCAAGACAGTTAGGCAATCAGCCCCAGCATTTT.

The table lists this clonotype with a few counts. The chain couples TRBV11-3 to TRBJ2-1; the match to TRBD2 covers 10 bases. The CDR3 covers 17 residues. V dropped 7 bases and J dropped 4; count of bases not matched to a gene: 13. CDR1 and CDR2 from the germline V gene are SGHNT and YENEEA. CDR3: CASIHMGGLANYNEQFF. CDR3 nucleotides: TGTGCCAGCATCCATATGGGGGGACTAGCGAATTACAATGAGCAGTTCTTC. Full variable domain (rest looked up from reference TRBV11-3 and TRBJ2-1): EAGVVQSPRYKIIEKKQPVAFWCNPISGHNTLYWYLQNLGQGPELLIRYENEEAVDDSQLPKDRFSAERLKGVDSTLKIQPAELGDSAVYLCASIHMGGLANYNEQFFGPGTRLTVL.

This clonotype was detected ten times or more. The CDR3 DNA is TGTGCCAGCTCACGAAGCCAGGCCAGCACAGATACGCAGTATTTT. It is translated as CASSRSQASTDTQYF. The chain links TRBV18 to TRBJ2-3; no clear D gene. The germline gives CDR1 KGHSH, CDR2 LQKENI. This CDR3 is built from 15 residues. The ends were cut back, 4 bases at V and 0 bases at J, with 11 bases in the middle.

This clonotype was found many times. The chain combines TRBV9 with TRBJ2-1, with 7 bases lining up with TRBD2. Germline trimming cut 4 bases from V and 5 bases from J; bases unmatched to any gene: 9. Germline V gene lookup returns CDR1 SGDLS and CDR2 YYNGEE. The CDR3 runs to 15 residues. The CDR3 loop reads CASSRGSFSHNEQFF. Written as DNA, the CDR3 is TGTGCCAGCAGCCGCGGGAGTTTTTCTCACAATGAGCAGTTCTTC. Using reference TRBV9 and TRBJ2-1 for the parts outside the CDR3, the full variable domain is DSGVTQTPKHLITATGQRVTLRCSPRSGDLSVYWYQQSLDQGLQFLIQYYNGEERAKGNILERFSAQQFPDLHSELNLSSLELGDSALYFCASSRGSFSHNEQFFGPGTRLTVL.

This chain links TRBV4-2 with TRBJ2-5, with a tentative D call TRBD1 (5 bases). Looked up from germline, CDR1 is LGHNA and CDR2 is YNFKEQ. The V end lost 4 bases, the J end lost 4 bases, and 16 bases lay between the germline ends. This CDR3 is 15 amino acids long. CDR3 in amino acids: CASSPQVSQRETQYF. The CDR3 DNA follows: TGTGCCAGCAGCCCACAGGTTTCGCAGCGAGAGACCCAGTACTTC.

Worth noting for this clonotype: Germline and junction disagree at one end, which may indicate a read error. The rearrangement links TRBV2 to TRBJ1-5; TRBD1 is a possible D gene (6 bases). Germline V gives CDR1 SNHLY, CDR2 FYNNEI. The CDR3 covers 16 residues. CDR3 in DNA: TGTGCCGGCAGGGAAGGACAGTTCCGTAGCAATCAGCCCCAGCATTTT. The encoded protein is CAGREGQFRSNQPQHF.

This clonotype was counted between two and nine times. This chain uses TRBV6-5 with TRBJ2-5; no firm D call. The CDR3 runs to 13 residues. Germline CDR1 is MNHEY and CDR2 is SVGAGI. V was clipped by 3 bases and J by 5 bases, with 10 bases between them. The CDR3 DNA reads as TGTGCCAGCAGTTATAAGGGCTGGGAGACCCAGTACTTC. Translation gives CASSYKGWETQYF.

This clonotype was recorded at least ten times. The chain recombines TRBV5-5 with TRBJ2-7; D might be TRBD1 (6 bases). V was shortened by 0 bases and J by 3 bases, with 13 bases between the two germline ends. The CDR3 spans 15 residues. The germline gives CDR1 SGHKS, CDR2 YYEKEE (reference sequence). The CDR3 nucleotides are TGTGCCAGCAGCTTGGAGGAGCAGGGGTTCTACGAGCAGTACTTC. Translated: CASSLEEQGFYEQYF.

This clonotype was counted at least ten times. V usage is TRBV12-3 or TRBV12-4 and J usage is TRBJ1-1; D may be TRBD1 (5 bases). V was trimmed by 7 bases and J by 0 bases, leaving 15 bases between them. The CDR3 length is 15 residues. The CDR3 nucleotides are TGTGCCAGCACACCAGGGCCTGGTATGAACACTGAAGCTTTCTTT. Its translation: CASTPGPGMNTEAFF.